This is a list of T cell receptor beta chains from one sample in a study of response to subunit inactivated influenza vaccine. TCRdb re-derived calls from the RT-PCR reads in MiXCR, one entry per CDR3 protein. This sample carries around 600,000 distinct CDR3 sequences, about 10% of them seen once, and the ten largest clones take 9.5% to 11%. These same data were also listed under a study on T cells expressing NK-cell markers.

This specimen consisted of PBMCs from blood, obtained on the day of vaccination. These receptors originate from a man in his forties or fifties who received an inactivated influenza vaccine. CDR3s include the opening cysteine and the closing phenylalanine or tryptophan. D genes are given only for firm matches. A row's size may be missing; if present it is once, few, many or a size class.

TRBV20-1,TRBJ2-3,few,TRBD2,TGCAGTGCTACCGGGACTAGCGGCATCACAGATACGCAGTATTTT,CSATGTSGITDTQYF
TRBV2,TRBJ1-5,few,TRBD1,TGTGCCAGCAGTGAAGCTCCTGGGACAGGACAGCCCCAGCATTTT,CASSEAPGTGQPQHF
TRBV6-2/TRBV6-3,TRBJ2-7,-,-,TGTGCCAGCAGTTCAGGCAGTCTAGGCTACGAGCAGTACTTC,CASSSGSLGYEQYF
TRBV20-1,TRBJ2-3,-,TRBD2,TGCAGTGCCAGGACTAGCGGGAGTAATCTAGATACGCAGTATTTT,CSARTSGSNLDTQYF
TRBV21-1,TRBJ2-2,few,-,TGTGCCAGCAGCCCTCCCCAGGGGGAAGAGCCCGGGGAGCTGTTTTTT,CASSPPQGEEPGELFF
TRBV14,TRBJ2-2,many,-,TGTGCCAGCAGCCAGCATGAAACCGGGGAGCTGTTTTTT,CASSQHETGELFF
TRBV5-1,TRBJ2-5,-,-,TGCGCCAGCAGCTTGGATGTGGTAGAGACCCAGTACTTC,CASSLDVVETQYF
TRBV5-1,TRBJ2-7,-,TRBD1,TGCGCCAGCAGCTTGGCAACCGGGACAGGGTTCTCCTACGAGCAGTACTTC,CASSLATGTGFSYEQYF
TRBV11-2,TRBJ2-2,-,-,TGTGCCAGCAGCTCCCAAGGAGTCTTCACCGGGGAGCTGTTTTTT,CASSSQGVFTGELFF
TRBV5-5,TRBJ2-4,-,-,TGTGCCAGCAGCCCGGTCCAGGGTAGGGGAAACATTCAGTACTTC,CASSPVQGRGNIQYF
TRBV7-8,TRBJ2-6,few,TRBD1,TGTGCCAGCAGCTCCCGGACAGGTTATCCTGGGGCCAACGTCCTGACTTTC,CASSSRTGYPGANVLTF
TRBV20-1,TRBJ2-1,few,-,TGCAGTGCCCCCCGGGTTAGGTTTAGCAATGAGCAGTTCTTC,CSAPRVRFSNEQFF
TRBV10-3,TRBJ2-1,once,TRBD1,TGTGCCATCAGTGGAAGGGACAGCTCCTACAATGAGCAGTTCTTC,CAISGRDSSYNEQFF
TRBV5-1,TRBJ2-7,few,TRBD2,TGCGCCAGCAGCTATGATAGCGGGGGGCTCAACGAGCAGTACTTC,CASSYDSGGLNEQYF